What follows are 14 T cell receptor beta chains derived from one specimen sequenced in a study of T cell repertoires in cytomegalovirus infection. MiXCR, applied by TCRdb to the reads, yields one record per CDR3 protein. The sample shows approximately 320,000 distinct CDR3 sequences, more than 9% of them seen only once. Sequences were obtained from PBMCs. Receptors originate from a human donor in good health (CMV status not recorded). Some clones in this sample may be carry-over from other donors' samples.

Only a few counts were recorded for this clonotype. The chain combines TRBV19 with TRBJ2-2; D gene uncertain. CDR1 and CDR2 (germline): LNHDA, SQIVND (reference sequence). V was trimmed by 2 bases and J by 1 base, leaving 5 bases between them. The CDR3 sequence is 14 residues long. The CDR3 loop reads CASSIQQNTGELFF. CDR3 in DNA: TGTGCCAGTAGTATACAACAGAACACCGGGGAGCTGTTTTTT. The variable domain in full, with the rest retrieved from reference TRBV19 and TRBJ2-2, is DGGITQSPKYLFRKEGQNVTLSCEQNLNHDAMYWYRQDPGQGLRLIYYSQIVNDFQKGDIAEGYSVSREKKESFPLTVTSAQKNPTAFYLCASSIQQNTGELFFGEGSRLTVL.

In its sample, this clonotype was seen a few times. The V gene is TRBV7-3, the J gene TRBJ2-3, with TRBD2 matching over 12 bases. Trimming cost V 5 bases and J 3 bases; bases outside gene matches: 6. The CDR3 loop spans 16 amino acids. Per the germline V gene, CDR1 is SGHTA and CDR2 is FQGTGA. The DNA of the CDR3 is TGTGCCAGCAGCCGATCTAGCGGGGGGGGAACAGATACGCAGTATTTT. Encoded protein: CASSRSSGGGTDTQYF. The full variable domain, rest sourced from reference TRBV7-3 and TRBJ2-3, is GAGVSQTPSNKVTEKGKYVELRCDPISGHTALYWYRQSLGQGPEFLIYFQGTGAADDSGLPNDRFFAVRPEGSVSTLKIQRTERGDSAVYLCASSRSSGGGTDTQYFGPGTRLTVL.

This clonotype occurred many times. An end of the junction differs from the germline gene, which may be a read error. This sequence joins TRBV7-2 and TRBJ2-1, with 9 bases identical to TRBD2. Per germline, CDR1 SGHTA and CDR2 FQGNSA. The CDR3 covers 12 residues. The CDR3 DNA follows: TGTGCCAGCAGTTTCTATAGCGGGGGACTTTTTTTC. This sequence encodes CASSFYSGGLFF.

This clonotype showed up many times. The chain recombines TRBV7-2 with TRBJ1-2, with D possibly matching TRBD1 (5 bases). The CDR3 has 15 amino acids. Germline values: CDR1 SGHTA, CDR2 FQGNSA. V lost 2 bases and J 2 bases, leaving 12 bases between the germline ends. The CDR3 loop reads CASSLRGETNYGYTF. CDR3 in DNA: TGTGCCAGCAGCTTAAGGGGAGAGACCAACTATGGCTACACCTTC. The full variable domain, rest sourced from reference TRBV7-2 and TRBJ1-2, is GAGVSQSPSNKVTEKGKDVELRCDPISGHTALYWYRQSLGQGLEFLIYFQGNSAPDKSGLPSDRFSAERTGGSVSTLTIQRTQQEDSAVYLCASSLRGETNYGYTFGSGTRLTVV.

This clonotype was seen ten or more times. V usage is TRBV18 and J usage is TRBJ2-4; D call uncertain. This CDR3 spans 13 amino acids. Trimming took 3 bases from V and 6 from J, leaving 9 bases between them. In germline, CDR1 is KGHSH, CDR2 LQKENI. CDR3 amino acids: CASSPPDINIQYF. For the CDR3, the DNA is TGTGCCAGCTCACCCCCCGACATAAACATTCAGTACTTC.

In its sample, this clonotype was seen a few times. This chain connects TRBV28 to TRBJ2-1, with 11 nucleotides matching TRBD2. With V trimmed by 3 bases and J by 1 base, 14 bases remained unmatched. The CDR3 is made up of 20 amino acids. Germline V lookup: CDR1 MDHEN, CDR2 SYDVKM. Here the CDR3 DNA reads TGTGCCAGCAGTTTTCTTACTAGCGGGAGAGGAAGCAGGTCCTACAATGAGCAGTTCTTC. Translated, it gives CASSFLTSGRGSRSYNEQFF.

The chain recombines TRBV19 with TRBJ2-2, with 7 bases fitting TRBD1. Unmatched junction bases numbered 10, after V lost 5 bases and J lost 4 bases. Germline lookup yields CDR1 LNHDA and CDR2 SQIVND (reference sequence). This CDR3 is 16 amino acids long. CDR3 loop: CASSSPRAGGTGELFF. CDR3 DNA: TGTGCCAGTAGTTCCCCCCGGGCAGGGGGCACCGGGGAGCTGTTTTTT.

The rearrangement joins TRBV6-2 or TRBV6-3 to TRBJ2-1; D remains unclear. Germline values: CDR1 MNHEY, CDR2 SVGEGT. This CDR3 spans 14 amino acids. V lost 7 bases, J lost 7 bases, and 17 bases lay in between. CDR3 amino acids: CASTSSTPANEQFF. For the CDR3, the DNA is TGTGCCAGCACCTCCTCCACCCCGGCGAATGAGCAGTTCTTC.

This clonotype was seen a handful of times. The chain carries TRBV4-3 and TRBJ1-4; D is perhaps TRBD1 (6 bases). Per the germline V gene, CDR1 is LGHNA and CDR2 is YSLEER. Trimming shortened V by 4 bases and J by 4 bases, and 16 bases separated the two germline ends. The CDR3 covers 16 residues. CDR3 nucleotides: TGCGCCAGCAGCCTCCGGGGTACAGGGATTAATGAAAAACTGTTTTTT. Its protein product is CASSLRGTGINEKLFF.

This clonotype was detected ten times or more. The chain couples TRBV6-2 or TRBV6-3 to TRBJ1-1, with 7 bases identical to TRBD1. The germline CDR1 and CDR2 sequences are MNHEY and SVGEGT. This CDR3 is built from 14 residues. V shed 6 bases and J 0 bases; nucleotides not matched to a gene: 4. The CDR3 protein is CASRGQTMNTEAFF. Here the CDR3 DNA reads TGTGCCAGCAGGGGACAGACGATGAACACTGAAGCTTTCTTT.

This clonotype was counted at least ten times. The CDR3 DNA reads as TGTGCCAGCAGGCTTATCAGCGGGAAGACAGATACGCAGTATTTT. Translated, it gives CASRLISGKTDTQYF. V and J are TRBV7-2 and TRBJ2-3, with 7 bases aligning to TRBD2. V was pared by 6 bases and J by 3 bases, with 9 bases of the junction left unmatched. The germline V gene has CDR1 SGHTA and CDR2 FQGNSA. This CDR3 spans 15 amino acids.

There are many counts of this clonotype. The chain links TRBV19 to TRBJ2-7; 8 nucleotides align to TRBD2. The CDR3 spans 14 residues. The V gene end was trimmed by 6 bases and the J gene end by 4 bases; junction bases not matched to a gene: 8. The germline gives CDR1 LNHDA, CDR2 SQIVND (reference sequence). The CDR3 DNA is TGTGCCAGTAGGCCAGCGGGAGAAACGTACGAGCAGTACTTC. Its translation: CASRPAGETYEQYF.

A few counts support this clonotype. This sequence joins TRBV7-8 and TRBJ1-4; TRBD1 aligns across 11 bases. V shed 5 bases, J shed 7 bases, and the junction held 12 bases outside the gene matches. Germline-derived CDR1 and CDR2 are SGHVS and FQNEAQ. The CDR3 has 17 residues. The CDR3 DNA sequence: TGTGCCAGCAGCGAAAGGACAGGGGGCTCGCTAGGTGAAAAACTGTTTTTT. Its protein is CASSERTGGSLGEKLFF.

This clonotype was counted between two and nine times. The chain joins TRBV4-2 to TRBJ2-1; D possibly corresponds to TRBD1 (6 bases). V was shortened by 8 bases and J by 2 bases, with 16 bases between the two germline ends. Germline V gene lookup returns CDR1 LGHNA and CDR2 YNFKEQ. The length of the CDR3 is 15 residues. The CDR3 nucleotides are TGTGCCAGCCCCCATGGGGGCGCCCCCTACAATGAGCAGTTCTTC. Amino acid sequence: CASPHGGAPYNEQFF.